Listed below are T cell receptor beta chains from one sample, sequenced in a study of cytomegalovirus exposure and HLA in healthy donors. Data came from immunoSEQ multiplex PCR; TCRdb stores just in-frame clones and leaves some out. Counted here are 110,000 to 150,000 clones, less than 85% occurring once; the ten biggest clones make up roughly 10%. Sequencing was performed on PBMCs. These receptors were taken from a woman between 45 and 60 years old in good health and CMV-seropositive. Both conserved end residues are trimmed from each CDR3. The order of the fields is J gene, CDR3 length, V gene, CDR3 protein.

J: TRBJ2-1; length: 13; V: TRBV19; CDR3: ASSIETPRLSEQF
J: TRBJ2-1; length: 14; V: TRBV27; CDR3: ASSYLLDTPYNEQF
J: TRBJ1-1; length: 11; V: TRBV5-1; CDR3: ASSKQGNTEAF
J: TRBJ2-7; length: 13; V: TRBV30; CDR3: AWSATGLRFYEQY
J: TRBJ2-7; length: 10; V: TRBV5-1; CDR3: ASSPRSYEQY
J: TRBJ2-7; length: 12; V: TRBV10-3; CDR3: AISVRDRSYEQY
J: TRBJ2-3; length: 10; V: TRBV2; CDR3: ASGPTSDTQY
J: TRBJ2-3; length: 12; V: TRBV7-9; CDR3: ASSLAAGADTQY
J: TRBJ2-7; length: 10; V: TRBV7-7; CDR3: ASSPLAYEQY
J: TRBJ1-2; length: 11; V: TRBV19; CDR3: ASSPGQPYGYT
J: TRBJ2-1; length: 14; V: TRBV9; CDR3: ASSLKDRGPYNEQF
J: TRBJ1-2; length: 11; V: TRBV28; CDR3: ASSLGGLYGYT
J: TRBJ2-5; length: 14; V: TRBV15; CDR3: ATSRALAGGQETQY
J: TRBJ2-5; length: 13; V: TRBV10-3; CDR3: AISESSGQGETQY
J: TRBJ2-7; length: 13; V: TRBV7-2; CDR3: ASSYVGTASYEQY
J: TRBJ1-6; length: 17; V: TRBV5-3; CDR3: ARSEGTGRTHNLNSPLH
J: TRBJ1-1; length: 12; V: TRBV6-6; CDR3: ASSDQGASTEAF
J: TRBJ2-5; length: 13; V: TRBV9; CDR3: ASSLAVTSGETQY
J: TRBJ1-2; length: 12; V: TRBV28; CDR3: ASSTGAVRLGYT
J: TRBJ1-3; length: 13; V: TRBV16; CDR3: ASSPDSSSGNTIY
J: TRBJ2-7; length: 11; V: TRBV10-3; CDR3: AITGTESYEQY
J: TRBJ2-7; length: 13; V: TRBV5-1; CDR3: ASSFSQGSTYEQY
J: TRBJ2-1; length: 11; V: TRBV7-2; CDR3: ASSPSTGNEQF
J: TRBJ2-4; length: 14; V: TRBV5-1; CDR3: ASSHRTGTSKNIQY
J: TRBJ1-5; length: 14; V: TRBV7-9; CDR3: ASSLVSGSSNQPQH
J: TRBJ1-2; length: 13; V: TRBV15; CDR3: ATSSMDRDNYGYT
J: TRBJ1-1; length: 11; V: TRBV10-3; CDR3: AISSGGLPEAF
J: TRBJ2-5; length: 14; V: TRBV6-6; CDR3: ASSQRTGGTIETQY
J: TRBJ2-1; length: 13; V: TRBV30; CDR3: AWREGRGRGVEQF
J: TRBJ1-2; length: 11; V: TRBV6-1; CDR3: ASSFGQNYGYT
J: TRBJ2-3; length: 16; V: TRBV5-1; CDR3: ASSGGGLAGATGDTQY
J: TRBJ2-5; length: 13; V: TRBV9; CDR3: ASSPSLGWRETQY
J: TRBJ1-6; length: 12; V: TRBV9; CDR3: ASSVARRDSPLH
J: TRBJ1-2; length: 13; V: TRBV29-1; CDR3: SVEESLQGYYGYT
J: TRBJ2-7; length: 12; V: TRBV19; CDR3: ASSPRGTGIEQY
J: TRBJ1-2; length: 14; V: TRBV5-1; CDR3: ASSYSGTGSGLGYT
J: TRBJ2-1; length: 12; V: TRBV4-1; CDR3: ASSQVGEGREQF
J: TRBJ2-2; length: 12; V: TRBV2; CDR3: ASRRTGESRELF
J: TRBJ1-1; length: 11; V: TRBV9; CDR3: ASSVARVTEAF
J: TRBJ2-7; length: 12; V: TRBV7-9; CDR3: ASSQAGVDYEQY
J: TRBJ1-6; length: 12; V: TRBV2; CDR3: ASTERDLRSPLH
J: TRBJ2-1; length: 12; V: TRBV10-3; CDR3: ASLGTSGNNEQF